The clone carrying this T cell receptor (beta chain) was picked up many times. Its antigen is not known. Time point reported: persistent/refractory GD, antithyroid drugs over 5 years with positive TRAb. Following extraction of RNA from PBMCs, that RNA was used to make the TCR library. The data stem from a study of regulatory T cells in long-lasting Graves disease. Background on the study: Positive TSH receptor antibodies alongside over 5 years of antithyroid drugs were what marked Graves' disease as persistent.

Building of the TCR beta libraries involved iRepertoire HTBI primers and Arm-PCR of CDR3 regions. In the original processing: Analysis of the samples identified over 60 TRBV and 14 TRBJ segments. Using its own MiXCR run on the multiplex PCR reads, TCRdb lists one record per CDR3 protein. The V and J calls were determined by TCRdb, not by the authors. The table shows about 470,000 distinct CDR3 sequences, with around 20% occurring only once. Overall study results and limits: The study found TRBV28, TRBJ1-2 and TRBJ2-5 favored in persistent disease. Persistent Graves' patients showed less TCR diversity than newly diagnosed ones.

V lost 3 bases, J lost 3 bases, and 18 bases lay in between. Germline V gene sequence: CDR1 MDHEN, CDR2 SYDVKM. This CDR3 comprises 16 residues. V gene TRBV28 combines with J gene TRBJ2-7; perhaps TRBD1 as D (6 bases). The receptor was isolated from a female donor with Graves disease. The specimen was peripheral blood mononuclear cells (PBMCs), collected when the disease was refractory, from a patient treated with antithyroid drugs. The CDR3, as DNA: TGTGCCAGCAGTTTTCGTACAGGGAAAGCAGTCTACGAGCAGTACTTC. Translating it yields CASSFRTGKAVYEQYF.